This TCR beta chain derives from a study of cytomegalovirus exposure and HLA in healthy donors. As for this clone: Its cognate antigen is unknown.

The primer mix had 60 Vbeta and 13 Jbeta primers. Produced via immunoSEQ multiplex PCR; TCRdb's table is partial and in-frame only. The top ten clones hold 1.5% to 2.5% of a sample with 200,000 to 300,000 clones, roughly 86% of them seen once. Overall study results and limits: TCR beta sequences reportedly predicted most subjects' HLA-A and HLA-B alleles accurately.

The V end lost 3 bases, the J end lost 2 bases, and 12 bases lay between the germline ends. This CDR3 contains 14 residues. Germline assignment: CDR1 GTSNPN and CDR2 SVGIG (reference sequence). Input material: PBMCs. The TCR comes from a woman aged 40 to 50 in good health and CMV-seropositive. The chain combines TRBV30 with TRBJ2-3; no clear D. The CDR3 here is CAWSLAGLTDTQYF. The CDR3 DNA reads TGTGCCTGGAGCCTGGCAGGCCTCACAGATACGCAGTATTTT.